This T cell receptor beta chain emerged from a study of response to subunit inactivated influenza vaccine. Regarding the study as a whole: The authors proposed limited new T cell recruitment per seasonal influenza vaccination.

Germline V gene data show CDR1 as LNHDA and CDR2 as SQIVND (reference sequence). The CDR3 extends over 14 amino acids. Trimming stripped 4 bases from V and 4 bases from J, with 11 bases between. Turning to this clonotype: Antigen specificity is unknown.

TCRdb recomputed calls from the RT-PCR reads with MiXCR, one row per CDR3 protein. The sample includes about 180,000 distinct CDR3 sequences, around a tenth of them seen just once. The receptor comes from a man aged 45-65 years who received an inactivated influenza vaccine. The source was non-naive T cells sorted from PBMCs, collected on the day of vaccination. The chain employs TRBV19 and TRBJ2-1, with a weak D call TRBD1 (6 bases). Here the CDR3 reads CASSNREIYNEQFF. CDR3 coding DNA: TGTGCCAGTAGTAACAGGGAAATTTACAATGAGCAGTTCTTC.